This T cell receptor beta chain appears in the sequencing data of a study of naive and memory T cell subsets. Trimming shortened V by 6 bases and J by 0 bases, and 9 bases separated the two germline ends. Per germline, CDR1 PRHDT and CDR2 FYEKMQ (reference sequence). This CDR3 is 13 amino acids long. This clonotype has ten or more counts. Antigen unknown. An oligonucleotide containing a UMI was ligated to the 3' end of TCR cDNA. Study-level points and caveats: This RNA-based method may be sensitive to activation-related transcript changes.

Amplification of ligated cDNA took four PCR rounds with SP2 and nested alpha and beta constant primers. Each CDR3 protein gets one entry after TCRdb re-called the 5' RACE reads with MiXCR. The profile shows 58,000 or so distinct CDR3 sequences, around 7.3% of them singletons. The origin of this receptor is a female donor in good health. This chain joins TRBV13 and TRBJ2-7, with a weak D call TRBD1 (5 bases). In nucleotides, the CDR3 is TGTGCCAGCAGGCAGGGTAGCTCCTACGAGCAGTACTTC. As protein: CASRQGSSYEQYF.